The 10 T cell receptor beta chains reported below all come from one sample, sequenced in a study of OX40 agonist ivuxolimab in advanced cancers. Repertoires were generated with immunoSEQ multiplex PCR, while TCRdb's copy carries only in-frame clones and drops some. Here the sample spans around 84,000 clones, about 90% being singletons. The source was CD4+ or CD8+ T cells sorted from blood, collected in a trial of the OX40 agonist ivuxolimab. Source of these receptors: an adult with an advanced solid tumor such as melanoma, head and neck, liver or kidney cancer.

The CDR3 bases are TGTGCCAGCAGTGAATCAAACACTGAAGCTTTCTTT. This gives the protein CASSESNTEAFF. V gene TRBV2 combines with J gene TRBJ1-1; D ambiguous. Between the trimmed V and J ends, which lost 2 bases and 2 bases, there was a span of 3 bases. Germline-derived CDR1 and CDR2 are SNHLY and FYNNEI. The CDR3 is 12 amino acids.

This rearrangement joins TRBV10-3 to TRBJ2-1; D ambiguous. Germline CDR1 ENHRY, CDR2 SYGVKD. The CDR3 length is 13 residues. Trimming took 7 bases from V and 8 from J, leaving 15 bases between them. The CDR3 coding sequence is TGTGCCATCACGGAAGAGCCGGGCGATGAGCAGTTCTTC. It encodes CAITEEPGDEQFF.

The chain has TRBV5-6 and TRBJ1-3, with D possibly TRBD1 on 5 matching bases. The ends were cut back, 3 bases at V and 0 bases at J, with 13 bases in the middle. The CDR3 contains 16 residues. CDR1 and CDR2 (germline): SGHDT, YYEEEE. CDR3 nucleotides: TGTGCCAGCAGCTACACGGGACGGACCTCTGGAAACACCATATATTTT. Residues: CASSYTGRTSGNTIYF.

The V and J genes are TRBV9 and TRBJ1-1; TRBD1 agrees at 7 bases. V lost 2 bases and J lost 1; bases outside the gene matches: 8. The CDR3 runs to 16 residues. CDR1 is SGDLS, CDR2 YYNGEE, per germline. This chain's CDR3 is CASSVTADRPNTEAFF. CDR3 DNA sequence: TGTGCCAGCAGCGTCACGGCGGACAGGCCGAACACTGAAGCTTTCTTT.

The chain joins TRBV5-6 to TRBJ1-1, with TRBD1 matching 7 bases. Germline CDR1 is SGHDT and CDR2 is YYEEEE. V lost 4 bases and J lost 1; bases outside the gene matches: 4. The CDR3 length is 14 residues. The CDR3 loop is CASSPTGTNTEAFF. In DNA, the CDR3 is TGTGCCAGCAGCCCGACAGGGACGAACACTGAAGCTTTCTTT.

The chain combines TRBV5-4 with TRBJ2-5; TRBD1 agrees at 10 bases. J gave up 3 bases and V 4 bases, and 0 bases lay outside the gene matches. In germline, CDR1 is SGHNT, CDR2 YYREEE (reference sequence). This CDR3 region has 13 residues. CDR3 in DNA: TGTGCCAGCAGCGGGACAGGGGAAGAGACCCAGTACTTC. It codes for CASSGTGEETQYF.

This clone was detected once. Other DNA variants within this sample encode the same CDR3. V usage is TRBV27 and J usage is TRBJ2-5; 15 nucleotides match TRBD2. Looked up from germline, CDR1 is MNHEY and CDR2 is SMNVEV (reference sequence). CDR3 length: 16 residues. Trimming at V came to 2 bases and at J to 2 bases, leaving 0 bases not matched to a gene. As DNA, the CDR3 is TGTGCCAGCAGTTTAGGACTAGCGGGGGGGCAAGAGACCCAGTACTTC. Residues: CASSLGLAGGQETQYF.

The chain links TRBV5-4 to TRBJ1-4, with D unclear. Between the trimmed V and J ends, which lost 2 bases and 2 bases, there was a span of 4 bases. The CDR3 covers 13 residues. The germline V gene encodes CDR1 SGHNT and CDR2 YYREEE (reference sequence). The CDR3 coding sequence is TGTGCCAGCAGCTTTGGCACTAATGAAAAACTGTTTTTT. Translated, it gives CASSFGTNEKLFF.

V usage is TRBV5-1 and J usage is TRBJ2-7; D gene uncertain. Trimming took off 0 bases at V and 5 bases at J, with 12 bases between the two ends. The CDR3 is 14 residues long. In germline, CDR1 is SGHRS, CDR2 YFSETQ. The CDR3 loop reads CASSLARNQDEQYF. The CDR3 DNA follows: TGCGCCAGCAGCTTGGCAAGGAATCAGGACGAGCAGTACTTC. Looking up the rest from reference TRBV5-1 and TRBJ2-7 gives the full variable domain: KAGVTQTPRYLIKTRGQQVTLSCSPISGHRSVSWYQQTPGQGLQFLFEYFSETQRNKGNFPGRFSGRQFSNSRSEMNVSTLELGDSALYLCASSLARNQDEQYFGPGTRLTVT.

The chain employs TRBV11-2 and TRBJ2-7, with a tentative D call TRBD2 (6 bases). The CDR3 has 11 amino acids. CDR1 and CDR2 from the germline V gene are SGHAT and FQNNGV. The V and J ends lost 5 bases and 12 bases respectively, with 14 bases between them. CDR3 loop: CASSQGLGGYF. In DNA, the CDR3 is TGTGCCAGCAGCCAAGGACTGGGAGGGTACTTC.